This passage covers 19 T cell receptor beta chains from one sample sequenced in a study of T cell changes during pregnancy in multiple sclerosis. Clones were read by immunoSEQ multiplex PCR, and TCRdb kept only the in-frame ones, dropping some. The sample carries roughly 24,000 clones, less than 90% recorded once. Sequencing used CD8+ T cells from peripheral blood mononuclear cells, obtained after pregnancy. These receptors originate from a female donor with multiple sclerosis, enrolled in a pregnancy study.

The J gene is TRBJ2-7, the V gene TRBV6-1, with D possibly TRBD2 on 5 matching bases. CDR3 length: 16 residues. Germline lookup yields CDR1 MNHNS and CDR2 SASEGT. The V and J ends lost 1 base and 4 bases respectively, with 17 bases between them. This chain's CDR3 is CASSEEYTEDDYEQYF. CDR3 nucleotides: TGTGCCAGCAGTGAAGAGTACACGGAGGACGATTACGAGCAGTACTTC.

The chain joins TRBV4-3 to TRBJ2-1; D is ambiguous. The germline V gene encodes CDR1 LGHNA and CDR2 YSLEER. With 0 bases removed from V and 3 bases from J, the gap between germline ends came to 15 bases. The CDR3 has 17 amino acids. In nucleotides, the CDR3 is TGCGCCAGCAGCCAAGATACTCGCTCCGCCCTCTACAATGAGCAGTTCTTC. Translating it yields CASSQDTRSALYNEQFF.

The chain couples TRBV30 to TRBJ1-4; 9 nucleotides agree with TRBD1. The germline gives CDR1 GTSNPN, CDR2 SVGIG (reference sequence). V trimming: 3 bases; J trimming: 0 bases; junction bases outside the gene matches: 8. The CDR3 extends over 17 amino acids. The chain's CDR3 is CAWRRDRVSSTNEKLFF. The CDR3 region has the DNA TGTGCCTGGAGGCGGGACAGGGTTTCCTCAACTAATGAAAAACTGTTTTTT.

The rearrangement joins TRBV4-1 to TRBJ2-1, with D perhaps matching TRBD1 (6 bases). V lost 1 base and J lost 0, with 25 bases in between. Germline CDR1 is MGHRA and CDR2 is YSYEKL. The CDR3 has 21 amino acids. The CDR3 spells CASSQVFWTATSPPSYNEQFF. DNA for the CDR3: TGCGCCAGCAGCCAAGTTTTTTGGACAGCGACTTCGCCGCCCTCCTACAATGAGCAGTTCTTC.

The gene calls are TRBV2 and TRBJ1-4; D remains ambiguous. Germline assignment: CDR1 SNHLY and CDR2 FYNNEI. This CDR3 comprises 14 residues. V shed 0 bases and J shed 5 bases, with 7 bases lying between them. CDR3 region: CASSEAAPNEKLFF. CDR3 coding DNA: TGTGCCAGCAGTGAAGCGGCCCCAAATGAAAAACTGTTTTTT.

The chain has TRBV27 and TRBJ2-5, with a possible D match to TRBD1 (5 bases). The CDR3 consists of 16 residues. Trimming stripped 4 bases from V and 5 bases from J, with 20 bases between. The germline gives CDR1 MNHEY, CDR2 SMNVEV (reference sequence). As DNA, the CDR3 is TGTGCCAGCAGTTCCATCATTGCCCAGGGCCCTGAGACCCAGTACTTC. It yields the protein CASSSIIAQGPETQYF.

By sample share, this clone is medium-sized. The chain joins TRBV5-5 to TRBJ1-5, with TRBD1 as a possible D gene (5 bases). CDR1 is SGHKS and CDR2 is YYEKEE in the germline V gene (reference sequence). V was clipped by 0 bases and J by 6 bases, with 13 bases between them. The CDR3 is made up of 15 amino acids. The CDR3: CASSLVPGLGQPQHF. CDR3 bases: TGTGCCAGCAGCTTGGTTCCAGGGTTAGGTCAGCCCCAGCATTTT.

The rearrangement links TRBV30 to TRBJ2-5, with D tentatively TRBD2 (5 bases). Germline assignment: CDR1 GTSNPN and CDR2 SVGIG (reference sequence). V was clipped by 0 bases and J by 4 bases, with 18 bases between them. CDR3 length equals 16 residues. CDR3 loop: CAWSVLVGVGSETQYF. CDR3 nucleotide sequence: TGTGCCTGGAGTGTACTCGTCGGGGTGGGTTCAGAGACCCAGTACTTC. Filled out from reference TRBV30 and TRBJ2-5, the complete variable domain reads SQTIHQWPATLVQPVGSPLSLECTVEGTSNPNLYWYRQAAGRGLQLLFYSVGIGQISSEVPQNLSASRPQDRQFILSSKKLLLSDSGFYLCAWSVLVGVGSETQYFGPGTRLLVL.

This clone was counted once. The chain has TRBV28 and TRBJ2-3, with D possibly being TRBD2 (5 bases). The length of the CDR3 is 14 residues. Trimming cost V 6 bases and J 4 bases, with 14 bases left between them. Germline loops: CDR1 MDHEN, CDR2 SYDVKM. CDR3 bases: TGTGCCAGCAGCTGGCGGGCCGCGTCAGATACGCAGTATTTT. Amino acids: CASSWRAASDTQYF.

V gene TRBV28 combines with J gene TRBJ1-5; D not certain. This CDR3 contains 16 residues. V was pared by 3 bases and J by 6 bases, with 18 bases between. Germline CDR1 MDHEN, CDR2 SYDVKM. The CDR3 loop is CASSFSYIAPRQPQHF. The CDR3 coding sequence is TGTGCCAGCAGTTTTTCTTACATAGCCCCTCGTCAGCCCCAGCATTTT.

The rearrangement links TRBV19 to TRBJ2-2, with unresolved D. Trimming cost V 9 bases and J 6 bases, with 17 bases left between them. The CDR3 sequence is 14 residues long. Germline V CDR1 and CDR2: LNHDA, SQIVND (reference sequence). The CDR3 bases are TGTGCCAGCAGTCCTCATAAGAGTGCCGGGGAGCTGTTTTTT. The encoded protein is CASSPHKSAGELFF. Supplemented by reference TRBV19 and TRBJ2-2, the full variable domain reads DGGITQSPKYLFRKEGQNVTLSCEQNLNHDAMYWYRQDPGQGLRLIYYSQIVNDFQKGDIAEGYSVSREKKESFPLTVTSAQKNPTAFYLCASSPHKSAGELFFGEGSRLTVL.

The chain has TRBV6-1 and TRBJ2-3; D might be TRBD2 (6 bases). V lost 4 bases and J lost 5, with 19 bases in between. The CDR3 has 16 residues. Germline CDR1 is MNHNS and CDR2 is SASEGT. CDR3 region: CASSARSRRVKDTQYF. CDR3 bases: TGTGCCAGCAGTGCCCGCTCCCGGAGGGTGAAAGATACGCAGTATTTT.

This sequence joins TRBV7-9 and TRBJ2-2; the D is unclear. From germline, CDR1 is SEHNR and CDR2 FQNEAQ (reference sequence). The length of the CDR3 is 12 residues. V dropped 5 bases and J dropped 7 bases, with 8 bases sitting between them. The CDR3 DNA reads TGTGCCAGCAGCGAGCAAGTCGGGGAGCTGTTTTTT. Protein sequence: CASSEQVGELFF.

The chain carries TRBV13 and TRBJ2-7; 13 nucleotides match TRBD2. In germline, CDR1 is PRHDT, CDR2 FYEKMQ (reference sequence). Trimming removed 5 bases from V and 1 base from J; junction bases left unmatched: 11. The CDR3 extends over 18 amino acids. CDR3 amino acids: CASSVSSRTSGSSYEQYF. The CDR3 DNA reads TGTGCCAGCAGCGTATCGTCTAGGACTAGCGGGAGTTCCTACGAGCAGTACTTC.

V is TRBV27 and J is TRBJ2-4, with 14 bases matching TRBD2. Germline CDR1 MNHEY, CDR2 SMNVEV (reference sequence). V was pared by 5 bases and J by 2 bases, with 8 bases of the junction left unmatched. The CDR3 has 18 residues. The CDR3 loop is CASSLSGTSGSSKNIQYF. The CDR3 bases are TGTGCCAGCAGTCTTTCCGGGACTAGCGGGAGTTCCAAAAACATTCAGTACTTC.

V gene TRBV27 combines with J gene TRBJ1-5; tentatively, D is TRBD1 (6 bases). This CDR3 is built from 17 residues. The V end lost 2 bases, the J end lost 0 bases, and 14 bases lay between the germline ends. CDR1 and CDR2 from the germline V gene are MNHEY and SMNVEV (reference sequence). CDR3 amino acids: CASSLLPGVDSNQPQHF. The CDR3 region has the DNA TGTGCCAGCAGTTTACTACCAGGGGTAGATAGCAATCAGCCCCAGCATTTT.

The genes are TRBV7-6 and TRBJ2-3; 11 bases fit TRBD2. The length of the CDR3 is 14 residues. The germline V gene encodes CDR1 SGHVS and CDR2 FNYEAQ. V trimming: 3 bases; J trimming: 11 bases; junction bases outside the gene matches: 7. The DNA for the CDR3 is TGTGCCAGCAGCTTTGGGACTAGCGGAGACAAGCAGTATTTT. Its protein is CASSFGTSGDKQYF.

This clone was seen only once. This chain joins TRBV6-6 and TRBJ2-2; no reliable D call. The germline CDR1 and CDR2 sequences are MNHNY and SVGAGI (reference sequence). This CDR3 has 12 residues. The V gene lost 5 bases and the J gene lost 1 base, with 2 bases spanning the gap. The CDR3 DNA follows: TGTGCCAGCAGTCTGAACACCGGGGAGCTGTTTTTT. Protein: CASSLNTGELFF.

The chain is built from TRBV7-9 and TRBJ2-7, with D perhaps TRBD2 (5 bases). V lost 5 bases and J lost 0, with 17 bases in between. The CDR3 has 16 amino acids. Germline loops: CDR1 SEHNR, CDR2 FQNEAQ (reference sequence). CDR3 in amino acids: CASSPPIEGVSYEQYF. The CDR3 coding sequence is TGTGCCAGCAGCCCCCCAATCGAGGGAGTCTCCTACGAGCAGTACTTC.